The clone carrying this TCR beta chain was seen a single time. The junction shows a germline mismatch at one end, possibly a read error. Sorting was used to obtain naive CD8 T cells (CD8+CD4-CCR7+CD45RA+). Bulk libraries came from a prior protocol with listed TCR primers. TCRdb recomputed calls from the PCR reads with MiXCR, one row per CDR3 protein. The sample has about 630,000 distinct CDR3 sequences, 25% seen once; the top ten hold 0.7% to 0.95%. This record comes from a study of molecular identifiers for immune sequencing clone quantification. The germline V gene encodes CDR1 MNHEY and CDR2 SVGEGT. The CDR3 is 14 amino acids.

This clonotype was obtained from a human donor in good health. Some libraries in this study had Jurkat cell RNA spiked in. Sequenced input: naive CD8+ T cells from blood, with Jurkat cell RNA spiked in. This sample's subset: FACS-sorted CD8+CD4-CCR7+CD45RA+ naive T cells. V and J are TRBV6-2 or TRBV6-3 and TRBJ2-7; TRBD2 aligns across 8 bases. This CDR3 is CANSSGGRQYEQYF. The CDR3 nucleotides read TGTGCCAACAGTTCGGGGGGGCGTCAATACGAGCAGTACTTC.